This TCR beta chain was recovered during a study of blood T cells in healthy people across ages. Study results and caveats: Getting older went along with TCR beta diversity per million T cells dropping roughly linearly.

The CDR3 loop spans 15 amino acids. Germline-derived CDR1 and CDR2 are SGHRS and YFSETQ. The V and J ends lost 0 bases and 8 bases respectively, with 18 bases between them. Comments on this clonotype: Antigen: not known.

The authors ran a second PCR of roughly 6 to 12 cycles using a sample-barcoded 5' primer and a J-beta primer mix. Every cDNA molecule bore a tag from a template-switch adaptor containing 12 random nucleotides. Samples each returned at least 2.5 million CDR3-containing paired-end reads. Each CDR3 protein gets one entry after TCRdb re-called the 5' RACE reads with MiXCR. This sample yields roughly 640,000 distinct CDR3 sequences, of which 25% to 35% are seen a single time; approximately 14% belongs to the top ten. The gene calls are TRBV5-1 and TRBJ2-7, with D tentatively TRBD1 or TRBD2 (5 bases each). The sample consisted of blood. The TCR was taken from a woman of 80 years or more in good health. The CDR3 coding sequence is TGCGCCAGCAGCTTGGCTAGGGACCGACCGGCTCAGCAGTACTTC. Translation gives CASSLARDRPAQQYF.